This T cell receptor (beta chain) emerged from a study of cytomegalovirus exposure and HLA in healthy donors. The PCR employed 60 Vbeta primers together with 13 Jbeta primers. Repertoires were generated with immunoSEQ multiplex PCR, while TCRdb's copy carries only in-frame clones and drops some. The repertoire holds 200,000 to 250,000 clones, 82% seen once, with roughly 0.58% in the top ten. This CDR3 spans 16 amino acids. The V and J ends lost 3 bases and 2 bases, in that order; junction bases with no gene match: 9. Germline CDR1 reads PRHDT; CDR2 reads FYEKMQ (reference sequence). The rearrangement links TRBV13 to TRBJ2-7; 8 bases map to TRBD2. Sequencing input: PBMCs. This clonotype was obtained from a woman aged 40 to 49 in good health and CMV-seronegative. The CDR3 bases are TGTGCCAGCAGCTTCTACAGCGGGGGAGGTCCCTACGAGCAGTACTTC. This translates into CASSFYSGGGPYEQYF.